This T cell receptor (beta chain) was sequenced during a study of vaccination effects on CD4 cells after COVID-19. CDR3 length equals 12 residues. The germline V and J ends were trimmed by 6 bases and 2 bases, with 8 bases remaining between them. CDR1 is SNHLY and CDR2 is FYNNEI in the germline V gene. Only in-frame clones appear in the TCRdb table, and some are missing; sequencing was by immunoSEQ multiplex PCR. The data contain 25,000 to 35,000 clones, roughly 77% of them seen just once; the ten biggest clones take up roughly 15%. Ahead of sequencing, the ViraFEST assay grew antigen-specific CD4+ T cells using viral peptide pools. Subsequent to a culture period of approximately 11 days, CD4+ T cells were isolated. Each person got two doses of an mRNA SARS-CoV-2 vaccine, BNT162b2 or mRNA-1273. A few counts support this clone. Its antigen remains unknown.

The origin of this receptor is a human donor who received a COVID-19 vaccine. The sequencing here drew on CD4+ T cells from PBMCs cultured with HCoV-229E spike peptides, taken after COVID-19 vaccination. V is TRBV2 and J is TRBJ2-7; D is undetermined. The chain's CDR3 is CASSPETYEQYF. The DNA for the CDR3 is TGTGCCAGCAGCCCGGAGACCTACGAGCAGTACTTC.